The 13 T cell receptor beta chains below come from one sample, sequenced in a study of cytomegalovirus exposure and HLA in healthy donors. Primers for the PCR totalled 60 Vbeta and 13 Jbeta. Sequenced by immunoSEQ multiplex PCR; TCRdb stores in-frame clones only, minus some. The sample contains about 160,000 clones, about four fifths of which appear only once. Material: PBMCs. The source is a man aged 45-65 years in good health and CMV-seropositive.

Regarding this clone: Likely a read error: the CDR3 ends without its conserved phenylalanine or tryptophan. This chain uses TRBV6-5 with TRBJ2-7; 11 positions agree with TRBD2. V trimming: 5 bases; J trimming: 1 base; junction bases outside the gene matches: 4. The CDR3 has 15 amino acids. Germline loops: CDR1 MNHEY, CDR2 SVGAGI. CDR3 in amino acids: CASSRGTSGSYEQYL. Here the CDR3 DNA reads TGTGCCAGCAGTCGCGGGACTAGCGGATCCTACGAGCAGTACCTC.

V is TRBV27 and J is TRBJ2-5; no firm D call. Trimming shortened V by 0 bases and J by 3 bases, and 14 bases separated the two germline ends. From germline, CDR1 is MNHEY and CDR2 SMNVEV (reference sequence). The CDR3 loop spans 16 amino acids. This CDR3 reads CASSLSPESTEETQYF. DNA for the CDR3: TGTGCCAGCAGTTTATCCCCAGAAAGTACCGAAGAGACCCAGTACTTC.

This clone was seen a single time. The chain combines TRBV28 with TRBJ2-7, with D possibly matching TRBD2 (5 bases). The V gene lost 5 bases and the J gene lost 5 bases, with 16 bases spanning the gap. Germline V gene data show CDR1 as MDHEN and CDR2 as SYDVKM. The CDR3 sequence is 14 residues long. The CDR3 nucleotides are TGTGCCAGCAGTCCCCTCGCGGGCCCCAACGAGCAGTACTTC. Amino acid sequence: CASSPLAGPNEQYF. The full variable domain, completed using reference TRBV28 and TRBJ2-7, is DVKVTQSSRYLVKRTGEKVFLECVQDMDHENMFWYRQDPGLGLRLIYFSYDVKMKEKGDIPEGYSVSREKKERFSLILESASTNQTSMYLCASSPLAGPNEQYFGPGTRLTVT.

The rearrangement links TRBV29-1 to TRBJ1-2, with D possibly being TRBD1 (5 bases). The CDR3 extends over 15 amino acids. The V gene's germline CDR1 is SQVTM and CDR2 ANQGSEA. The V end lost 5 bases, the J end lost 1 base, and 17 bases lay between the germline ends. CDR3 region: CSVPLRRQLNYGYTF. DNA of the CDR3: TGCAGCGTTCCACTTCGCCGACAGCTTAACTATGGCTACACCTTC.

The table lists this clone with a few counts. The rearrangement links TRBV9 to TRBJ1-2; weak D call: TRBD1 (6 bases). The CDR3 runs 14 residues. The V and J ends lost 6 bases and 5 bases respectively, with 17 bases between them. Germline V CDR1 and CDR2: SGDLS, YYNGEE. The CDR3 spells CASTSGGRGYGYTF. In DNA form, the CDR3 reads TGTGCCAGCACCTCGGGGGGGCGCGGGTATGGCTACACCTTC.

V is TRBV5-1 and J is TRBJ2-7, with 13 bases lining up with TRBD2. V shed 1 base, J shed 1 base, and the junction held 5 bases outside the gene matches. Looked up from germline, CDR1 is SGHRS and CDR2 is YFSETQ. The CDR3 is 17 residues long. CDR3 in DNA: TGCGCCAGCAGCTTGTCACTAGCGGGGGGGGAATCCTACGAGCAGTACTTC. Translation gives CASSLSLAGGESYEQYF.

This clone appeared a few times. The rearrangement joins TRBV6-1 to TRBJ1-2; D gene unclear. The CDR3 is made up of 12 amino acids. CDR1 and CDR2 from the germline V gene are MNHNS and SASEGT. V was shortened by 6 bases and J by 5 bases, with 10 bases between the two germline ends. CDR3 protein: CASSDRGYGYTF. The CDR3 DNA is TGTGCCAGCAGCGACCGAGGGTATGGCTACACCTTC.

J is TRBJ2-7 and V is TRBV7-8, with 10 bases that match TRBD2. V gave up 4 bases and J gave up 6 bases; unmatched junction bases: 9. CDR1 and CDR2 (germline): SGHVS, FQNEAQ. The CDR3 is 15 amino acids. DNA of the CDR3: TGTGCCAGCAGCTCCTATACGGGACTAGCGTTCGAGCAGTACTTC. Residues: CASSSYTGLAFEQYF.

This clone was detected only a few times. The rearrangement uses TRBV6-5 and TRBJ1-5; 8 bases fit TRBD1. Germline CDR1 reads MNHEY; CDR2 reads SVGAGI. V shed 6 bases, J shed 0 bases, and the junction held 4 bases outside the gene matches. There are 15 residues in the CDR3. The CDR3 loop reads CASRPTGDSNQPQHF. The CDR3, as DNA: TGTGCCAGCAGACCGACAGGGGATAGCAATCAGCCCCAGCATTTT.

This clone was counted between two and nine times. CDR3: CASSLVASYEQYF. CDR3 sequence (DNA): TGTGCCAGCAGCCTCGTAGCGTCCTACGAGCAGTACTTC. The V call is TRBV7-9, the J call TRBJ2-7, with D possibly matching TRBD2 (5 bases). This CDR3 has 13 residues. With 5 bases removed from V and 1 base from J, the gap between germline ends came to 9 bases. CDR1 SEHNR and CDR2 FQNEAQ come from the germline V gene (reference sequence).

This chain links TRBV5-1 with TRBJ1-5; D gene ambiguous. The germline V and J ends were trimmed by 0 bases and 2 bases, with 15 bases remaining between them. The germline gives CDR1 SGHRS, CDR2 YFSETQ. The CDR3 covers 17 residues. The CDR3 bases are TGCGCCAGCAGCTTGGCCCCGGGGTCCTCTGGCAATCAGCCCCAGCATTTT. Encoded protein: CASSLAPGSSGNQPQHF.

The chain carries TRBV11-3 and TRBJ2-7, with 11 bases aligning to TRBD2. Germline CDR1 SGHNT, CDR2 YENEEA. CDR3 length: 15 amino acids. The J segment lost 1 base and the V segment lost 5 bases, leaving 4 bases of the junction unmatched. CDR3 residues: CASSPGLAESYEQYF. The DNA of the CDR3 is TGTGCCAGCAGCCCGGGACTAGCGGAATCCTACGAGCAGTACTTC.

The rearrangement links TRBV19 to TRBJ2-7; the match to TRBD1 covers 8 bases. CDR3 length: 14 amino acids. The germline gives CDR1 LNHDA, CDR2 SQIVND (reference sequence). The ends lost 8 bases at V and 4 bases at J; junction bases unmatched: 10. Here the CDR3 reads CASGTGTGDYEQYF. The CDR3 DNA reads as TGTGCCAGTGGGACCGGGACAGGTGATTACGAGCAGTACTTC.